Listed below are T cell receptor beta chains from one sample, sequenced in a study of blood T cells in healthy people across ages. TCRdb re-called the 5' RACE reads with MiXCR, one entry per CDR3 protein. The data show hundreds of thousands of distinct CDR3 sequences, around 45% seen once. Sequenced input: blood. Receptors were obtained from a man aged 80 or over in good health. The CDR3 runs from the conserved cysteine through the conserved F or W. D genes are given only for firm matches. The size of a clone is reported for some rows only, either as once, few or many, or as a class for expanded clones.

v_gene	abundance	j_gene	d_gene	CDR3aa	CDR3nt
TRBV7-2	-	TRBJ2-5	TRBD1	CASSLSAGGWETQYF	TGTGCCAGCAGCTTAAGTGCAGGGGGCTGGGAGACCCAGTACTTC
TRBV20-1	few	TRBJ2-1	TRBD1	CSAWTGAHNEQFF	TGCAGTGCGTGGACAGGGGCCCACAATGAGCAGTTCTTC
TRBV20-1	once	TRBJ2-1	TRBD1	CSATGQGAYNEQFF	TGCAGTGCTACTGGACAGGGTGCCTACAATGAGCAGTTCTTC
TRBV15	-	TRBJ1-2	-	CATSRGPAGRDGYTF	TGTGCCACCAGCAGAGGGCCAGCCGGCAGGGACGGCTACACCTTC
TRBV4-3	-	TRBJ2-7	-	CASSPKRNSYEQYF	TGCGCCAGCAGCCCTAAGCGGAACTCCTACGAGCAGTACTTC
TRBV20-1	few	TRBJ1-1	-	CSANPPGNTEAFF	TGCAGTGCTAATCCCCCAGGGAACACTGAAGCTTTCTTT
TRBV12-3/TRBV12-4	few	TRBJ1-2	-	CASSLAVRGYGYTF	TGTGCCAGCAGTTTAGCGGTCAGAGGCTATGGCTACACCTTC
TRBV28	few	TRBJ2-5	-	CASSPFRGMETQYF	TGTGCCAGCAGTCCCTTTAGAGGGATGGAGACCCAGTACTTC
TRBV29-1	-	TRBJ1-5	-	CSVYLQASGEPQHF	TGCAGCGTTTACCTCCAGGCGTCCGGGGAGCCCCAGCATTTT
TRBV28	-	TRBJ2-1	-	CASSLFPARSSYNEQFF	TGTGCCAGCAGTTTATTCCCAGCGCGGAGCTCCTACAATGAGCAGTTCTTC
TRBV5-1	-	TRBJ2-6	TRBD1	CATQGANVPTF	TGCGCCACACAGGGGGCCAACGTCCCGACTTTC
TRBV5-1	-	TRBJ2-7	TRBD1	CASSTRTGGGYEQYF	TGCGCCAGCAGCACGAGGACAGGGGGCGGCTACGAGCAGTACTTC